A selection of T cell receptor beta chains follows, all from one sample in a study of a mutant IDH1 vaccine in newly diagnosed glioma. Clones were read by immunoSEQ multiplex PCR, and TCRdb kept only the in-frame ones, dropping some. Here the sample spans 90,000 to 95,000 clones, 83% being singletons. Sample: PBMCs, taken from a glioma patient treated with radiotherapy, temozolomide or both. These receptors originate from a woman aged 45-59 years with glioma. Each CDR3 is given with its conserved first and last residue. D genes are given only for firm matches. Clone size is given for some rows only: seen once, a few or many times, or a class if the clone is expanded.

clone size,D gene,J gene,V gene,CDR3 protein,CDR3 DNA
few,.,TRBJ1-2,TRBV5-8,CASSLGREVDGYTF,TGTGCCAGCAGCTTGGGCAGGGAAGTCGATGGCTACACCTTC
.,.,TRBJ2-3,TRBV11-2,CASRILSTDTQYF,TGTGCCAGCAGAATACTCAGCACAGATACGCAGTATTTT
.,.,TRBJ1-1,TRBV5-1,CASSVDKPREAFF,TGCGCCAGCAGCGTAGACAAGCCCAGGGAAGCTTTCTTT
medium-sized,.,TRBJ1-5,TRBV2,CASSGDSYRDQPQHF,TGTGCCAGCAGCGGTGACAGTTATCGGGATCAGCCCCAGCATTTT
.,.,TRBJ1-1,TRBV2,CASSVPSGTEAFF,TGTGCCAGCAGTGTACCTAGCGGCACTGAAGCTTTCTTT
.,TRBD1,TRBJ2-7,TRBV6-1,CASRGTGTAYEQYF,TGTGCCAGCAGAGGTACCGGGACAGCATACGAGCAGTACTTC
.,TRBD2,TRBJ2-2,TRBV4-1,CASSQISSTSGRVASYIGELFF,TGCGCCAGCAGCCAAATCTCTTCGACTAGCGGGAGGGTAGCGTCCTACATCGGGGAGCTGTTTTTT
few,TRBD1,TRBJ2-7,TRBV19,CASSSRDSTYEQYF,TGTGCCAGTAGTTCTAGGGACAGCACCTACGAGCAGTACTTC
.,.,TRBJ1-2,TRBV4-1,CASSQVGQMRVTF,TGCGCCAGCAGCCAAGTGGGCCAAATGAGGGTGACCTTC
.,.,TRBJ2-5,TRBV6-5,CASSQTVQETQYF,TGTGCCAGCAGCCAGACAGTCCAAGAGACCCAGTACTTC
once,.,TRBJ2-7,TRBV9,CASSVDQGPGNEQYF,TGTGCCAGCAGCGTAGATCAGGGGCCAGGAAACGAGCAGTACTTC
.,.,TRBJ2-5,TRBV18,CASSPRGLEDETQYF,TGTGCCAGCTCACCAAGGGGACTGGAGGACGAGACCCAGTACTTC
.,.,TRBJ2-2,TRBV29-1,CSVGGQRNTGELFF,TGCAGCGTTGGCGGGCAGCGGAACACCGGGGAGCTGTTTTTT
once,.,TRBJ2-1,TRBV15,CATSRFDTNYNNEQFF,TGTGCCACCAGCAGATTCGATACTAACTACAACAATGAGCAGTTCTTC
.,TRBD1,TRBJ1-1,TRBV25-1,CASSERQGTRNTEAFF,TGTGCCAGCAGTGAAAGACAGGGTACGAGGAACACTGAAGCTTTCTTT
.,.,TRBJ2-7,TRBV25-1,CASSEWGRRNEQYF,TGTGCCAGCAGTGAATGGGGCAGAAGGAACGAGCAGTACTTC
.,.,TRBJ1-2,TRBV7-9,CASSLVMEGGYTF,TGTGCCAGCAGCTTAGTCATGGAAGGCGGCTACACCTTC
few,TRBD1,TRBJ1-1,TRBV28,CASIPRGQGSTEAFF,TGTGCCAGCATTCCTCGGGGACAGGGAAGCACTGAAGCTTTCTTT
.,.,TRBJ2-5,TRBV7-2,CASSLEPYAGTQYF,TGTGCCAGCAGCCTGGAGCCCTACGCAGGGACCCAGTACTTC
few,.,TRBJ2-1,TRBV11-2,CASSSQGGFNNEQFF,TGTGCCAGCAGCTCGCAGGGGGGGTTTAACAATGAGCAGTTCTTC
.,.,TRBJ1-6,TRBV10-3,CAISESIWGGSPLHF,TGTGCCATCAGTGAGTCGATCTGGGGCGGGTCACCCCTCCACTTT
.,.,TRBJ1-6,TRBV18,CASSPARTNSPLHF,TGTGCCAGCTCACCAGCCCGAACCAATTCACCCCTCCACTTT
.,.,TRBJ2-2,TRBV6-5,CASSHLSRETGELFF,TGTGCCAGCAGTCACCTATCTCGAGAAACCGGGGAGCTGTTTTTT
.,TRBD2,TRBJ2-5,TRBV9,CASSPGTSGGPETQYF,TGTGCCAGCAGTCCCGGGACTAGCGGGGGGCCAGAGACCCAGTACTTC
.,TRBD1,TRBJ1-1,TRBV6-1,CASSDRDRVSTEAFF,TGTGCCAGCAGTGATCGGGACAGGGTATCCACTGAAGCTTTCTTT
few,.,TRBJ1-2,TRBV5-5,CASSLGGNYGYTF,TGTGCCAGCAGCTTAGGAGGGAACTATGGCTACACCTTC
.,.,TRBJ2-5,TRBV9,CASSAAGETQYF,TGTGCCAGCAGCGCAGCCGGAGAGACCCAGTACTTC